The present T cell receptor beta chain was sequenced within a study of Ad26.COV2.S vaccination and SARS-CoV-2 variants. Regarding treatment: about 20 received Ad26.COV2.S at low or high dose, single or two shots; about 5 received placebo; per-sample allocation not given. Sampling happened 63 days after the first vaccine or placebo injection. Based in Boston, the donor was an adult of 18-55 years. With 2 bases removed from V and 2 bases from J, the gap between germline ends came to 10 bases. There are 14 residues in the CDR3. Germline V gives CDR1 MRHNA, CDR2 SNTAGT. Profiling relied on immunoSEQ multiplex PCR, and the TCRdb table lists in-frame clones only, not all of them. The sample contains 430,000 or so clones, about 93% of which appear only once. Study-wide findings and caveats: Analyses of TCR breadth and depth may have underestimated total T cell responses.

Details on this clone: Its antigen is undetermined.

This clonotype originated in a person aged 18-65 years who received the Ad26.COV2.S COVID-19 vaccine or a placebo. V gene TRBV6-4 combines with J gene TRBJ2-7; D is unresolved. The material was peripheral blood, obtained in a trial of Ad26.COV2.S vaccine versus placebo. The CDR3: CASSDVRPTYEQYF. Here the CDR3 DNA reads TGTGCCAGCAGTGACGTCAGGCCGACCTACGAGCAGTACTTC.